This T cell receptor (beta chain) was captured by sequencing in a study of blood T cell repertoires in COVID-19. Participants' own reports of clinical history determined their cohort assignment. With V trimmed by 0 bases and J by 3 bases, 5 bases remained unmatched. The CDR3 extends over 15 amino acids. CDR1 and CDR2 (germline): SGHRS, YFSETQ. In the authors' methods: Using reference gene primer amplification, nucleated cell counts were estimated. TCRdb keeps only in-frame clones here, not all; method: immunoSEQ multiplex PCR. V and J calls and clone size come straight from that table; D and trimming were deduced from the DNA. The sample has about 370,000 clones, roughly nine tenths seen once.

The chain recombines TRBV5-1 with TRBJ2-5; 7 bases are shared with TRBD2. Sequencing was done on a sample of PBMCs or T cells enriched from blood (not recorded which). The sequence was collected from a man in his late teens or twenties who had recovered from COVID-19. Here the CDR3 reads CASSLDGRSEETQYF. The CDR3, as DNA: TGCGCCAGCAGCTTGGACGGGAGGAGTGAAGAGACCCAGTACTTC.